These 24 T cell receptor beta chains were sequenced from one sample in a study of OX40 agonist ivuxolimab in advanced cancers. Repertoires were generated with immunoSEQ multiplex PCR, while TCRdb's copy carries only in-frame clones and drops some. The sample shows 70,000 to 90,000 clones, roughly 84% of them seen only once. Source: CD4+ or CD8+ T cells sorted from blood, taken in a trial of the OX40 agonist ivuxolimab. The receptors originated from an adult with an advanced solid tumor such as melanoma, head and neck, liver or kidney cancer.

The rearrangement joins TRBV4-3 to TRBJ2-7; 11 nucleotides line up with TRBD1. The germline CDR1 and CDR2 sequences are LGHNA and YSLEER. The CDR3 is made up of 16 amino acids. The J segment lost 9 bases and the V segment lost 0 bases, leaving 10 bases of the junction unmatched. CDR3: CASSQEGPRTGGWQYF. CDR3 DNA: TGCGCCAGCAGCCAAGAAGGGCCGCGGACAGGGGGCTGGCAGTACTTC.

The J gene is TRBJ2-1, the V gene TRBV7-3, with TRBD2 matching 8 bases. This CDR3 spans 14 amino acids. From germline, CDR1 is SGHTA and CDR2 FQGTGA. V shed 5 bases, J shed 4 bases, and the junction held 4 bases outside the gene matches. CDR3 region: CASSHGREYNEQFF. In DNA form, the CDR3 reads TGTGCCAGCAGCCACGGGAGGGAATACAATGAGCAGTTCTTC.

The CDR3 reads CASSLGQGRGYTF. CDR3 bases: TGCGCCAGCAGCTTGGGGCAGGGGCGCGGCTACACCTTC. The rearrangement joins TRBV5-1 to TRBJ1-2; possible D gene TRBD1, 6 bases. Trimming cost V 0 bases and J 8 bases, with 11 bases left between them. The germline CDR1 and CDR2 sequences are SGHRS and YFSETQ. The CDR3 spans 13 residues.

V is TRBV6-1 and J is TRBJ2-7; D unclear. The CDR3 runs 14 residues. Trimming left V 0 bases short and J 2 bases short, with 8 bases between. Germline CDR1 MNHNS, CDR2 SASEGT. CDR3 region: CASSEAPGPYEQYF. CDR3 nucleotides: TGTGCCAGCAGTGAAGCTCCAGGCCCCTACGAGCAGTACTTC.

The chain has TRBV2 and TRBJ1-1; the match to TRBD1 covers 10 bases. CDR3 length: 15 amino acids. V was pared by 6 bases and J by 1 base, with 5 bases of the junction left unmatched. The germline V gene has CDR1 SNHLY and CDR2 FYNNEI. The CDR3 loop reads CASRRRQGANTEAFF. Written as DNA, the CDR3 is TGTGCCAGCAGACGCAGACAGGGGGCGAACACTGAAGCTTTCTTT. Variable domain in full (rest from reference TRBV2 and TRBJ1-1): EPEVTQTPSHQVTQMGQEVILRCVPISNHLYFYWYRQILGQKVEFLVSFYNNEISEKSEIFDDQFSVERPDGSNFTLKIRSTKLEDSAMYFCASRRRQGANTEAFFGQGTRLTVV.

This clone was seen a handful of times. J is TRBJ1-1 and V is TRBV19; possible D gene TRBD1, 5 bases. V dropped 6 bases and J dropped 7 bases, with 18 bases sitting between them. The CDR3 length is 14 residues. CDR1 and CDR2 from the germline V gene are LNHDA and SQIVND (reference sequence). CDR3 nucleotides: TGTGCCAGTAGCCCGAGGTGGAGGGACGATGAAGCTTTCTTT. It translates to CASSPRWRDDEAFF.

The chain couples TRBV6-1 to TRBJ1-4; no reliable D call. The CDR3 runs 13 residues. V gave up 1 base and J gave up 10 bases, with 10 bases separating them. Germline V gene sequence: CDR1 MNHNS, CDR2 SASEGT. CDR3 sequence reads: CASSEERHRKLFF. The CDR3 DNA follows: TGTGCCAGCAGTGAAGAAAGGCATAGAAAACTGTTTTTT.

This sequence joins TRBV18 and TRBJ2-7; 10 bases align to TRBD1. Per the germline V gene, CDR1 is KGHSH and CDR2 is LQKENI. This CDR3 region has 15 residues. Losses at the gene ends were 4 bases for V and 3 bases for J; bases not matched to a gene: 6. The CDR3 region has the DNA TGTGCCAGCTCACTAACCGGGACAGGGGTCTACGAGCAGTACTTC. Translating it yields CASSLTGTGVYEQYF.

V usage is TRBV5-6 and J usage is TRBJ2-7, with a possible D match to TRBD1 (5 bases). The CDR3 length is 14 residues. V was clipped by 4 bases and J by 3 bases, with 14 bases between them. The germline CDR1 and CDR2 sequences are SGHDT and YYEEEE. CDR3: CASSLIQVSYEQYF. The CDR3 DNA sequence: TGTGCCAGCAGCCTAATACAGGTTAGCTACGAGCAGTACTTC.

The chain employs TRBV18 and TRBJ2-7, with 11 bases that match TRBD2. The CDR3 is 15 amino acids. Germline lookup yields CDR1 KGHSH and CDR2 LQKENI. Losses at the gene ends were 4 bases for V and 6 bases for J; bases not matched to a gene: 8. The CDR3 spells CASSQLLAGVSEQYF. CDR3 nucleotide sequence: TGTGCCAGCTCACAGCTACTAGCGGGAGTTTCCGAGCAGTACTTC.

The chain joins TRBV11-3 to TRBJ2-2; D is perhaps TRBD1 (5 bases). Germline V gives CDR1 SGHNT, CDR2 YENEEA. CDR3 length: 16 amino acids. Between the trimmed V and J ends, which lost 6 bases and 1 base, there was a span of 15 bases. CDR3 region: CASSTGYTGNTGELFF. The CDR3 DNA follows: TGTGCCAGCAGTACCGGATATACAGGGAACACCGGGGAGCTGTTTTTT. Variable domain in full (rest from reference TRBV11-3 and TRBJ2-2): EAGVVQSPRYKIIEKKQPVAFWCNPISGHNTLYWYLQNLGQGPELLIRYENEEAVDDSQLPKDRFSAERLKGVDSTLKIQPAELGDSAVYLCASSTGYTGNTGELFFGEGSRLTVL.

The V call is TRBV4-1, the J call TRBJ2-5; TRBD1 matches 7 bases. CDR3 size: 16 residues. Trimming at V came to 4 bases and at J to 2 bases, leaving 10 bases not matched to a gene. Germline CDR1 reads MGHRA; CDR2 reads YSYEKL. The CDR3 nucleotides read TGCGCCAGCAGCCCAAGATTGACAGGGCTGCAAGAGACCCAGTACTTC. As protein: CASSPRLTGLQETQYF.

In the case of this clone: Distinct nucleotide sequences in the sample also encode this CDR3. The chain couples TRBV9 to TRBJ2-1; D is uncertain. Germline CDR1 SGDLS, CDR2 YYNGEE. The CDR3 is 16 amino acids. V was clipped by 0 bases and J by 0 bases, with 10 bases between them. This CDR3 is CASSVDAVSSYNEQFF. DNA of the CDR3: TGTGCCAGCAGCGTAGATGCGGTGAGCTCCTACAATGAGCAGTTCTTC.

V is TRBV7-2 and J is TRBJ2-1; D call uncertain. Trimming stripped 4 bases from V and 0 bases from J, with 10 bases between. The CDR3 is 15 amino acids. Germline CDR1 and CDR2: SGHTA and FQGNSA. DNA of the CDR3: TGTGCCAGCAGCTCCGACGTGAGCTCCTACAATGAGCAGTTCTTC. This encodes CASSSDVSSYNEQFF.

The chain couples TRBV28 to TRBJ2-6; D might be TRBD2 (7 bases). CDR1 and CDR2 (germline): MDHEN, SYDVKM. Trimming took 8 bases from V and 3 from J, leaving 17 bases between them. The CDR3 is 16 residues long. CDR3 sequence reads: CASALSGGGGANVLTF. The CDR3 DNA sequence: TGTGCCAGCGCTTTATCGGGGGGCGGTGGGGCCAACGTCCTGACTTTC.

This clone showed up just a few times. The chain recombines TRBV9 with TRBJ2-5, with 7 bases that match TRBD1. Germline CDR1 SGDLS, CDR2 YYNGEE. V shed 1 base and J 1 base; nucleotides not matched to a gene: 10. This CDR3 spans 17 amino acids. CDR3 sequence: CASSVTGAWGIQETQYF. CDR3 DNA sequence: TGTGCCAGCAGCGTAACAGGGGCCTGGGGTATCCAAGAGACCCAGTACTTC.

This clone came up once. The chain has TRBV20-1 and TRBJ2-5; no definite D call. Germline CDR1 DFQATT, CDR2 SNEGSKA (reference sequence). Trimming cost V 3 bases and J 4 bases, with 6 bases left between them. The CDR3 loop spans 11 amino acids. CDR3 bases: TGCAGTGCTAGGCTCGGAGAGACCCAGTACTTC. Its translation is CSARLGETQYF.

The chain is built from TRBV11-2 and TRBJ2-7, with TRBD1 identical over 8 bases. Trimming removed 0 bases from V and 5 bases from J; junction bases left unmatched: 6. This CDR3 comprises 15 residues. Looked up from germline, CDR1 is SGHAT and CDR2 is FQNNGV. The CDR3 DNA is TGTGCCAGCAGCTTAGATCGGACAGGGATCGACGAGCAGTACTTC. This translates into CASSLDRTGIDEQYF.

Worth noting for this clone: This sample also contains other DNA sequences that code for the same CDR3. The rearrangement uses TRBV6-5 and TRBJ1-5; D is uncertain. Trimming removed 8 bases from V and 2 bases from J, with 10 bases in between. The CDR3 consists of 13 residues. Germline CDR1 and CDR2: MNHEY and SVGAGI. CDR3 in amino acids: CASSRGGNQPQHF. The CDR3 nucleotides read TGTGCCAGCTCTCGGGGAGGCAATCAGCCCCAGCATTTT.

The gene calls are TRBV5-1 and TRBJ2-1; 7 nucleotides line up with TRBD2. In germline, CDR1 is SGHRS, CDR2 YFSETQ. With 4 bases clipped from V and 4 bases from J, the junction kept 11 bases outside the gene matches. This CDR3 has 16 amino acids. CDR3: CASSTTGTNLYNEQFF. For the CDR3, the DNA is TGCGCCAGCAGCACCACCGGGACTAACCTGTACAATGAGCAGTTCTTC.

By its share, this clone is medium-sized. The V and J genes are TRBV5-6 and TRBJ1-2; TRBD1 is a possible D gene (5 bases). Germline V gene lookup returns CDR1 SGHDT and CDR2 YYEEEE. This CDR3 is built from 15 residues. V lost 0 bases, J lost 4 bases, and 13 bases lay in between. The CDR3 here is CASSLVGQGRYGYTF. The DNA of the CDR3 is TGTGCCAGCAGCTTGGTGGGCCAGGGCCGCTATGGCTACACCTTC.

The chain uses TRBV18 and TRBJ1-1, with a weak D call TRBD1 (6 bases). This CDR3 has 15 amino acids. Germline V gene sequence: CDR1 KGHSH, CDR2 LQKENI. The V and J ends lost 2 bases and 1 base respectively, with 11 bases between them. CDR3: CASSPIQTGNTEAFF. As DNA, the CDR3 is TGTGCCAGCTCACCAATCCAGACAGGGAACACTGAAGCTTTCTTT.

The chain uses TRBV7-8 and TRBJ2-3; 8 bases map to TRBD1. With 4 bases clipped from V and 7 bases from J, the junction kept 7 bases outside the gene matches. Germline CDR1 and CDR2: SGHVS and FQNEAQ. This CDR3 has 14 amino acids. This chain's CDR3 is CASSSGTGGNTQYF. In nucleotides, the CDR3 is TGTGCCAGCAGCTCAGGGACAGGAGGAAATACGCAGTATTTT.

V is TRBV7-3 and J is TRBJ2-1, with 11 bases lining up with TRBD2. The CDR3 has 15 amino acids. V lost 5 bases to trimming and J lost 12 bases; unmatched junction nucleotides: 12. The germline CDR1 and CDR2 sequences are SGHTA and FQGTGA. CDR3 coding DNA: TGTGCCAGCAGCCCTGAGGGACTAGCGGCCGATCTGCAGTTCTTC. It yields the protein CASSPEGLAADLQFF. Together with reference TRBV7-3 and TRBJ2-1, the CDR3 gives the full variable domain: GAGVSQTPSNKVTEKGKYVELRCDPISGHTALYWYRQSLGQGPEFLIYFQGTGAADDSGLPNDRFFAVRPEGSVSTLKIQRTERGDSAVYLCASSPEGLAADLQFFGPGTRLTVL.